Shown below are 24 T cell receptor beta chains from a single sample sequenced in a study of T-cell reconstitution after alpha-beta-depleted transplantation in children. Unique molecular identifiers tagged the TCRbeta library. TCRdb reprocessed the PCR reads via MiXCR and lists one record per CDR3 protein. Of roughly 420,000 distinct CDR3 sequences detected, roughly 17% appear once; the ten largest clones hold 25% to 30%. The sequences come from PBMCs, mostly from graft donor cells, collected 360 days after TCRalphabeta/CD19-depleted stem cell transplant. Receptors were obtained from a boy in the first two years of life who had a stem cell transplant for Wiskott-Aldrich syndrome, so the T cells may come from the graft donor.

In its sample, this clonotype was seen a few times. J is TRBJ2-5 and V is TRBV5-1; D perhaps matches TRBD1 (5 bases). The V gene lost 0 bases and the J gene lost 2 bases, with 8 bases spanning the gap. Germline V CDR1 and CDR2: SGHRS, YFSETQ. This CDR3 has 14 amino acids. The CDR3 sequence: CASSLVRQQETQYF. In DNA form, the CDR3 reads TGCGCCAGCAGCTTGGTACGACAGCAAGAGACCCAGTACTTC.

This clonotype has more than one count but fewer than ten. The chain recombines TRBV3-1 with TRBJ2-7; a possible D gene is TRBD1 (5 bases). V was cut by 4 bases and J by 6 bases, with 19 bases left in between. This CDR3 comprises 15 residues. The germline V gene has CDR1 LGHDT and CDR2 YNNKEL (reference sequence). The CDR3 nucleotides are TGTGCCAGCAGCCCCCCCGGCAGGGCCCACGTCGAGCAGTACTTC. As protein: CASSPPGRAHVEQYF.

This clonotype was seen a handful of times. This chain joins TRBV18 and TRBJ2-1, with D perhaps TRBD1 or TRBD2 (5 bases each). This CDR3 has 11 residues. V was pared by 4 bases and J by 9 bases, with 7 bases between. Germline CDR1 is KGHSH and CDR2 is LQKENI. The CDR3 is CASSQGSEQFF. In nucleotides, the CDR3 is TGTGCCAGCTCACAGGGGAGTGAGCAGTTCTTC.

This clonotype was picked up a small number of times. The chain carries TRBV29-1 and TRBJ1-5; tentative D call: TRBD1 (5 bases). The CDR3 has 13 residues. V was trimmed by 7 bases and J by 2 bases, leaving 12 bases between them. Germline CDR1 reads SQVTM; CDR2 reads ANQGSEA. The CDR3 region is CSAVEGGNQPQHF. In DNA, the CDR3 is TGCAGCGCCGTGGAAGGGGGCAATCAGCCCCAGCATTTT. Complete variable domain (other parts from reference TRBV29-1 and TRBJ1-5): SAVISQKPSRDICQRGTSLTIQCQVDSQVTMMFWYRQQPGQSLTLIATANQGSEATYESGFVIDKFPISRPNLTFSTLTVSNMSPEDSSIYLCSAVEGGNQPQHFGDGTRLSIL.

The rearrangement links TRBV5-5 to TRBJ2-1, with 9 bases identical to TRBD2. CDR3 length: 15 residues. With 0 bases clipped from V and 8 bases from J, the junction kept 6 bases outside the gene matches. Per germline, CDR1 SGHKS and CDR2 YYEKEE (reference sequence). The CDR3 DNA reads as TGTGCCAGCAGCTTGGGGGTAGCGGGAGTATATGAGCAGTTCTTC. This codes for CASSLGVAGVYEQFF.

Only a few counts were recorded for this clonotype. The chain employs TRBV20-1 and TRBJ2-3; D uncertain. The V end was cut by 3 bases, the J end by 4 bases, with 11 bases between. Looked up from germline, CDR1 is DFQATT and CDR2 is SNEGSKA (reference sequence). This CDR3 region has 13 residues. CDR3 DNA sequence: TGCAGTGCTAGCCCCCTCCTAGCAGATACGCAGTATTTT. It is translated as CSASPLLADTQYF.

This clonotype has just a few counts. The gene calls are TRBV7-6 and TRBJ2-7; 8 nucleotides agree with TRBD1. The J segment lost 7 bases and the V segment lost 1 base, leaving 12 bases of the junction unmatched. This CDR3 has 16 amino acids. CDR1 is SGHVS, CDR2 FNYEAQ, per germline. The CDR3 sequence is CASSLGAGTGVFEQYF. CDR3 nucleotides: TGTGCCAGCAGCTTAGGAGCCGGGACAGGCGTTTTTGAGCAGTACTTC. The entire variable domain, with the rest obtained from reference TRBV7-6 and TRBJ2-7, is as follows: GAGVSQSPRYKVTKRGQDVALRCDPISGHVSLYWYRQALGQGPEFLTYFNYEAQQDKSGLPNDRFSAERPEGSISTLTIQRTEQRDSAMYRCASSLGAGTGVFEQYFGPGTRLTVT.

The table lists this clonotype with many counts. The genes are TRBV12-3 or TRBV12-4 and TRBJ1-2; D gene uncertain. Trimming stripped 3 bases from V and 8 bases from J, with 13 bases between. The CDR3 covers 13 residues. The CDR3 DNA sequence: TGTGCCAGCAGTTTGAGTTTGGGTCGGGGCTACACCTTC. It encodes CASSLSLGRGYTF.

This clonotype was seen only a few times. The rearrangement links TRBV7-9 to TRBJ2-7; perhaps TRBD2 as D (5 bases). The CDR3 is 14 residues long. The ends were cut back, 3 bases at V and 2 bases at J, with 11 bases in the middle. CDR1 is SEHNR, CDR2 FQNEAQ, per germline (reference sequence). The CDR3: CASSFWESPYEQYF. The CDR3 bases are TGTGCCAGCAGCTTTTGGGAGTCTCCCTACGAGCAGTACTTC. Combining the CDR3 with reference TRBV7-9 and TRBJ2-7 gives the whole variable domain DTGVSQNPRHKITKRGQNVTFRCDPISEHNRLYWYRQTLGQGPEFLTYFQNEAQLEKSRLLSDRFSAERPKGSFSTLEIQRTEQGDSAMYLCASSFWESPYEQYFGPGTRLTVT.

This clonotype was seen repeatedly, ten times or more. The chain combines TRBV5-1 with TRBJ1-4, with TRBD1 as a possible D gene (6 bases). CDR3 length: 15 residues. V dropped 0 bases and J dropped 3 bases, with 9 bases sitting between them. Germline assignment: CDR1 SGHRS and CDR2 YFSETQ. In DNA form, the CDR3 reads TGCGCCAGCAGCTTGGAGGGGGTGCCTAATGAAAAACTGTTTTTT. Encoded protein: CASSLEGVPNEKLFF.

This clonotype showed up just a few times. V and J are TRBV20-1 and TRBJ2-3; 9 nucleotides line up with TRBD2. CDR1 is DFQATT, CDR2 SNEGSKA, per germline (reference sequence). The CDR3 length is 15 residues. J lost 0 bases, V lost 6 bases, and 7 bases had no gene match. As DNA, the CDR3 is TGCAGTGCAGTTGCGGGGGGGCCTAGCACAGATACGCAGTATTTT. Protein sequence: CSAVAGGPSTDTQYF.

This clonotype was seen only a few times. The CDR3 bases are TGTGCCAGCAGTTTCTCGGGACTAGCGGGAGGTACATTCTCCTCTGGGGCCAACGTCCTGACTTTC. It encodes CASSFSGLAGGTFSSGANVLTF. This chain connects TRBV27 to TRBJ2-6, with 15 bases that match TRBD2. The CDR3 runs 22 residues. The germline gives CDR1 MNHEY, CDR2 SMNVEV (reference sequence). The J segment lost 0 bases and the V segment lost 3 bases, leaving 12 bases of the junction unmatched.

This chain connects TRBV5-1 to TRBJ2-7, with D unclear. The germline gives CDR1 SGHRS, CDR2 YFSETQ. This CDR3 has 13 amino acids. With 6 bases removed from V and 1 base from J, the gap between germline ends came to 11 bases. The CDR3 DNA sequence: TGCGCCAGCACCTCTGTGGATTCCTACGAGCAGTACTTC. Encoded protein: CASTSVDSYEQYF. The variable domain in full, with the rest retrieved from reference TRBV5-1 and TRBJ2-7, is KAGVTQTPRYLIKTRGQQVTLSCSPISGHRSVSWYQQTPGQGLQFLFEYFSETQRNKGNFPGRFSGRQFSNSRSEMNVSTLELGDSALYLCASTSVDSYEQYFGPGTRLTVT.

The genes are TRBV5-1 and TRBJ1-1; D unclear. V dropped 4 bases and J dropped 3 bases, with 10 bases sitting between them. CDR3 length equals 13 residues. Looked up from germline, CDR1 is SGHRS and CDR2 is YFSETQ. The CDR3 spells CASSVDGHTEAFF. The CDR3 coding sequence is TGCGCCAGCAGCGTAGACGGACACACTGAAGCTTTCTTT.

This chain joins TRBV7-9 and TRBJ2-3; 10 bases align to TRBD2. The CDR3 has 15 amino acids. The ends lost 7 bases at V and 0 bases at J; junction bases unmatched: 4. CDR1 and CDR2 (germline): SEHNR, FQNEAQ (reference sequence). The CDR3 coding sequence is TGTGCCAGCACTCCTAGCGGGGGAAGCACAGATACGCAGTATTTT. Residues: CASTPSGGSTDTQYF.

This clonotype showed up just a few times. This chain links TRBV28 with TRBJ1-3; D might be TRBD1 (6 bases). Germline V gene lookup returns CDR1 MDHEN and CDR2 SYDVKM. This CDR3 contains 14 residues. V lost 7 bases and J 2 bases, leaving 12 bases between the germline ends. CDR3 nucleotide sequence: TGTGCCAGCAACAGGGTAACTACTGGAAACACCATATATTTT. Amino acid sequence: CASNRVTTGNTIYF.

V is TRBV11-2 and J is TRBJ2-2; 11 bases are a match to TRBD1. Germline V CDR1 and CDR2: SGHAT, FQNNGV. Trimming took 5 bases from V and 5 from J; bases not matched to a gene: 7. The CDR3 length is 16 residues. DNA for the CDR3: TGTGCCAGCAGCCTGAAGGGGACAGGGGGAACCGGGGAGCTGTTTTTT. Translation gives CASSLKGTGGTGELFF. The variable domain in full, with the rest retrieved from reference TRBV11-2 and TRBJ2-2, is EAGVAQSPRYKIIEKRQSVAFWCNPISGHATLYWYQQILGQGPKLLIQFQNNGVVDDSQLPKDRFSAERLKGVDSTLKIQPAKLEDSAVYLCASSLKGTGGTGELFFGEGSRLTVL.

This clonotype was observed a few times. This chain connects TRBV5-1 to TRBJ2-1, with 8 bases aligning to TRBD1. This CDR3 spans 13 amino acids. With V trimmed by 8 bases and J by 0 bases, 1 base remained unmatched. Germline V gives CDR1 SGHRS, CDR2 YFSETQ. As DNA, the CDR3 is TGCGCCAGTGGGACAGGCTCCTACAATGAGCAGTTCTTC. Translating gives CASGTGSYNEQFF.

This clonotype has more than one count but fewer than ten. The chain joins TRBV5-1 to TRBJ2-5; tentative D call: TRBD2 (5 bases). The CDR3 length is 15 residues. Between the trimmed V and J ends, which lost 3 bases and 4 bases, there was a span of 16 bases. Germline CDR1 reads SGHRS; CDR2 reads YFSETQ. The CDR3 sequence is CASSSPEAKGETQYF. The CDR3 bases are TGCGCCAGCAGCTCCCCGGAGGCAAAGGGAGAGACCCAGTACTTC.

This clonotype was detected a few times. The chain is built from TRBV12-3 or TRBV12-4 and TRBJ2-7; 7 positions agree with TRBD2. V trimming: 7 bases; J trimming: 3 bases; junction bases outside the gene matches: 9. This CDR3 has 14 amino acids. As DNA, the CDR3 is TGTGCCAGCACTAAGGGACTACTGGGCTACGAGCAGTACTTC. Its protein is CASTKGLLGYEQYF.

This clonotype has a handful of counts. This chain uses TRBV15 with TRBJ2-7, with D perhaps TRBD1 (5 bases). This CDR3 has 13 residues. Trimming removed 1 base from V and 5 bases from J, with 9 bases in between. Germline CDR1 is LNHNV and CDR2 is YYDKDF (reference sequence). The CDR3 loop is CATSRGNRNEQYF. The DNA for the CDR3 is TGTGCCACCAGCAGAGGGAACAGGAACGAGCAGTACTTC.

This clonotype was counted between two and nine times. The chain has TRBV5-1 and TRBJ2-5; a weak D match, TRBD1 (7 bases). Trimming took off 2 bases at V and 5 bases at J, with 16 bases between the two ends. The germline V gene has CDR1 SGHRS and CDR2 YFSETQ. The CDR3 contains 15 residues. CDR3 in DNA: TGCGCCAGCAGCTTTGGTCTGTCAGGGGGGGAGACCCAGTACTTC. Amino acids: CASSFGLSGGETQYF.

The chain carries TRBV30 and TRBJ2-7, with D hard to call. Germline assignment: CDR1 GTSNPN and CDR2 SVGIG (reference sequence). V gave up 4 bases and J gave up 0 bases, with 19 bases separating them. This CDR3 region has 16 residues. CDR3 amino acids: CAWTNFENFLSYEQYF. In DNA, the CDR3 is TGTGCCTGGACGAATTTCGAAAACTTTCTCTCCTACGAGCAGTACTTC.

A few counts support this clonotype. The gene calls are TRBV7-6 and TRBJ2-1, with unresolved D. Germline loops: CDR1 SGHVS, CDR2 FNYEAQ. Deletions cut 2 bases from V and 3 bases from J, with 8 bases between. The CDR3 is 14 residues long. The CDR3 here is CASSLSLRYNEQFF. CDR3 in DNA: TGTGCCAGCAGCTTATCACTACGCTACAATGAGCAGTTCTTC. The entire variable domain, with the rest obtained from reference TRBV7-6 and TRBJ2-1, is as follows: GAGVSQSPRYKVTKRGQDVALRCDPISGHVSLYWYRQALGQGPEFLTYFNYEAQQDKSGLPNDRFSAERPEGSISTLTIQRTEQRDSAMYRCASSLSLRYNEQFFGPGTRLTVL.